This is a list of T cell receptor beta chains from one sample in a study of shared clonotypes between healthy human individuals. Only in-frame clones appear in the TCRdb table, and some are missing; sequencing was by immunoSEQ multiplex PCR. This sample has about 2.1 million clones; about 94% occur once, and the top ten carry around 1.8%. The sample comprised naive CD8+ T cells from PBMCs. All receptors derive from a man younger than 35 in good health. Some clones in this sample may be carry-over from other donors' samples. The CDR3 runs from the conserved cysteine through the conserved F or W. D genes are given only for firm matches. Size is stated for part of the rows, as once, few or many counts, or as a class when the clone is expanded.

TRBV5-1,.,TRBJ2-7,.,CASSFRRSSYEQYF,TGCGCCAGCAGCTTTAGGAGGAGCTCCTACGAGCAGTACTTC
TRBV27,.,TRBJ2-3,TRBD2,CASSLGGVPSTDTQYF,TGTGCCAGCAGTTTAGGGGGGGTCCCTAGCACAGATACGCAGTATTTT
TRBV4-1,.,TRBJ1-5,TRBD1,CASSQERGRSGRDAQHF,TGCGCCAGCAGCCAGGAGAGGGGGCGCTCAGGCCGCGATGCCCAGCATTTT
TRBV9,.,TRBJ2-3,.,CASSVGRGGGSTDTQYF,TGTGCCAGCAGCGTAGGCAGGGGAGGGGGTTCCACAGATACGCAGTATTTT
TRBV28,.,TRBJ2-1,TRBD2,CASSLSSSGLSYNEQFF,TGTGCCAGCAGTTTGTCCTCTAGCGGCCTCTCCTACAATGAGCAGTTCTTC
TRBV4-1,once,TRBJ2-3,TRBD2,CASSQRGLAGDTQYF,TGCGCCAGCAGCCAGAGGGGACTAGCTGGAGATACGCAGTATTTT
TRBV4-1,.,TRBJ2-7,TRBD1,CASSQAPDRGWYEQYF,TGCGCCAGCAGCCAAGCCCCAGACAGGGGTTGGTACGAGCAGTACTTC
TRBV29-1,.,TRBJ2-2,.,CSVVAADTGELFF,TGCAGCGTTGTCGCGGCGGACACCGGGGAGCTGTTTTTT
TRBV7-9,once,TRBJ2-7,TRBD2,CASSLPTGGVYEQYF,TGTGCCAGCAGCTTGCCCACCGGGGGGGTTTACGAGCAGTACTTC
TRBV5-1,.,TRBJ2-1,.,CASSFPPTGRDINEQFF,TGCGCCAGCAGCTTTCCCCCCACCGGGAGAGACATCAATGAGCAGTTCTTC
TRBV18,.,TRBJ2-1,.,CASSLATTYNEQFF,TGTGCCAGCTCACTAGCCACAACCTACAATGAGCAGTTCTTC
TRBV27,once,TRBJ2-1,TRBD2,CASSPREAAYNEQFF,TGTGCCAGCAGTCCCCGGGAGGCCGCCTACAATGAGCAGTTCTTC
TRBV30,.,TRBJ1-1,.,CAWVGGTEAFF,TGTGCCTGGGTAGGGGGGACTGAAGCTTTCTTT
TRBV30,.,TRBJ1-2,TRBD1,CAWSPGGAAGYTF,TGTGCCTGGAGTCCAGGGGGCGCCGCTGGCTACACCTTC
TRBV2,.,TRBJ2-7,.,CASSEYGQTSSYEQYF,TGTGCCAGCAGTGAGTATGGCCAAACGAGCTCCTACGAGCAGTACTTC
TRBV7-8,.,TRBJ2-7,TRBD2,CASSPGEREGYEQYF,TGTGCCAGCAGCCCCGGAGAGCGGGAGGGCTACGAGCAGTACTTC
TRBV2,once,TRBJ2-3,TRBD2,CASSEAGLGLLGTQYF,TGTGCCAGCAGTGAAGCGGGACTAGGTTTATTGGGCACGCAGTATTTT
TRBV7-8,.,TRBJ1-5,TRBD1,CASSLAYAGTGEIFNQPQHF,TGTGCCAGCAGCTTAGCTTATGCCGGGACAGGGGAAATTTTTAATCAGCCCCAGCATTTT
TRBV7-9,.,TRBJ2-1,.,CASSFSLALFF,TGTGCCAGCAGCTTCTCGCTAGCGCTCTTCTTC
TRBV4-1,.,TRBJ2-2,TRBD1,CASSPPGQSTGELFF,TGCGCCAGCAGCCCCCCGGGACAGAGCACCGGGGAGCTGTTTTTT
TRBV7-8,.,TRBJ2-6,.,CASSLAAGTAVSGANVLTF,TGTGCCAGCAGCTTAGCGGCCGGGACGGCCGTCTCTGGGGCCAACGTCCTGACTTTC
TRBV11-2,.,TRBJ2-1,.,CASTGRSGDGYNEQFF,TGTGCCAGCACCGGAAGAAGCGGAGACGGATACAATGAGCAGTTCTTC
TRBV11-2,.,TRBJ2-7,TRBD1,CASSWRTGPNPHPSYEQYF,TGTGCCAGCAGCTGGCGGACAGGCCCCAATCCCCATCCCTCCTACGAGCAGTACTTC
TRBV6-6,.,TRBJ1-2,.,CASSYPRGRVYGYTF,TGTGCCAGCAGTTACCCTCGGGGGAGGGTCTATGGCTACACCTTC
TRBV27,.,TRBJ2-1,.,CASSLSPLYNEQFF,TGTGCCAGCAGTTTATCGCCCTTATACAATGAGCAGTTCTTC
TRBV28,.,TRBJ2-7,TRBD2,CASSLPSSGRAGEQYF,TGTGCCAGCAGTTTACCTTCTAGCGGGAGGGCCGGCGAGCAGTACTTC
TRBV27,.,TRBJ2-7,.,CASSLSVGYYEQYF,TGTGCCAGCAGTTTATCTGTGGGTTACTACGAGCAGTACTTC
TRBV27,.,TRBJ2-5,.,CASSLRDSKETQYF,TGTGCCAGCAGTCTACGGGACTCGAAGGAGACCCAGTACTTC
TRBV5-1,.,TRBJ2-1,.,CASSLIGGDYNEQFF,TGCGCCAGCAGCTTGATCGGGGGAGACTACAATGAGCAGTTCTTC
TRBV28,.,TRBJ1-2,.,CASSFGISNYGYTF,TGTGCCAGCAGTTTCGGGATTTCGAACTATGGCTACACCTTC
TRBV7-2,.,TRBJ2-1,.,CASSLAVANEQFF,TGTGCCAGCAGCTTAGCGGTGGCGAATGAGCAGTTCTTC
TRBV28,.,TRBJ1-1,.,CASSPSSGEAFF,TGTGCCAGCAGCCCCTCTTCAGGGGAAGCTTTCTTT
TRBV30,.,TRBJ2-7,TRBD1,CAWSPGQGYEQYF,TGTGCCTGGAGCCCAGGACAGGGCTACGAGCAGTACTTC
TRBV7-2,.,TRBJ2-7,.,CASSLGGGDSSYEQYF,TGTGCCAGCAGCTTAGGAGGGGGAGATAGCTCCTACGAGCAGTACTTC
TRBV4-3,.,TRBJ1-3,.,CASSQVRAGDGNTIYF,TGCGCCAGCAGCCAAGTACGGGCAGGGGATGGAAACACCATATATTTT
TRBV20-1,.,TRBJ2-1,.,CSGTEYNEQFF,TGCAGTGGAACAGAGTACAATGAGCAGTTCTTC
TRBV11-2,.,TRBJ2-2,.,CASSPWTRANTGELFF,TGTGCCAGCAGCCCCTGGACGAGGGCGAACACCGGGGAGCTGTTTTTT
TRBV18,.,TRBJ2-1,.,CASSPPGSSYNEQFF,TGTGCCAGCTCACCACCCGGGAGTTCCTACAATGAGCAGTTCTTC
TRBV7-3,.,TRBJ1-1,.,CASSFGTVNTEAFF,TGTGCCAGCAGTTTTGGGACGGTGAACACTGAAGCTTTCTTT
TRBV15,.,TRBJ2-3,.,CATSRPYTDTQYF,TGTGCCACCAGCAGACCCTACACAGATACGCAGTATTTT
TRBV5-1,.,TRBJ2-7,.,CASSLYLSSYEQYF,TGCGCCAGCAGCCTTTACCTTAGCTCCTACGAGCAGTACTTC
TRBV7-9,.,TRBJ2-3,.,CASSLTGTAEADTQYF,TGTGCCAGCAGCCTAACCGGGACCGCCGAGGCAGATACGCAGTATTTT
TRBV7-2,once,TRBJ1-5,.,CASSLEMWVGNQPQHF,TGTGCCAGCAGCTTAGAAATGTGGGTAGGCAATCAGCCCCAGCATTTT
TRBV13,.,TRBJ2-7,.,CASSSSRNGYEQYF,TGTGCCAGCAGCTCTTCGCGGAACGGGTACGAGCAGTACTTC
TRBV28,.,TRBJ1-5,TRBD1,CASSPGTDPEPQHF,TGTGCCAGCAGTCCTGGGACAGACCCAGAGCCCCAGCATTTT
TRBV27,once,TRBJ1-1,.,CASSLTTIGYTEAFF,TGTGCCAGCAGTTTAACGACAATAGGGTACACTGAAGCTTTCTTT
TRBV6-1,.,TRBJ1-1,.,CASQYRDGEAFF,TGTGCCAGTCAATACCGGGACGGTGAAGCTTTCTTT
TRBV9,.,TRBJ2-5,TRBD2,CASSATSGLNGETQYF,TGTGCCAGCAGCGCCACTAGCGGGCTCAACGGGGAGACCCAGTACTTC
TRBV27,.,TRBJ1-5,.,CASGQSSNQPQHF,TGTGCCAGCGGACAGTCTAGCAATCAGCCCCAGCATTTT
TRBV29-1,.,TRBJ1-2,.,CSFKEDNSNYGYTF,TGCAGCTTTAAGGAGGATAACTCTAACTATGGCTACACCTTC